Listed below are T cell receptor beta chains from one sample, sequenced in a study of shared clonotypes between healthy human individuals. The assay was immunoSEQ multiplex PCR, and TCRdb's table has in-frame clones only and misses some. Among roughly 500,000 clones listed, about four fifths were seen once. Sequencing was carried out using PBMCs. These receptors originate from a woman aged 40 to 55 in good health. Some clones in this sample may be carry-over from other donors' samples. CDR3s include the opening cysteine and the closing phenylalanine or tryptophan.

>TRBJ2-1|TRBV6-5|15
CASSGVAVNYNEQFF
>TRBJ1-4|TRBV6-1|13
CASLTGRGEKLFF
>TRBJ2-3|TRBV5-1|15
CASSLGGGVPDTQYF
>TRBJ1-3|TRBV7-9|14
CASSAGGTGNTIYF
>TRBJ2-3|TRBV11-3|17
CASSPRARTDGTDTQYF
>TRBJ1-2|TRBV30|12
CARARERSGYTF
>TRBJ1-6|TRBV27|16
CASTPRGAGYNSPLHF
>TRBJ1-6|TRBV7-8|14
CASSQGWGNSPLHF
>TRBJ2-1|TRBV18|13
CASSPGLAAEQFF
>TRBJ1-6|TRBV9|15
CASSVGTADNSPLHF
>TRBJ2-5|TRBV7-3|16
CASSLRGSGVKETQYF
>TRBJ1-6|TRBV6-4|14
CASSATADNSPLHF
>TRBJ1-6|TRBV30|14
CAWGQARYNSPLHF
>TRBJ2-7|TRBV7-9|14
CASSFAGDAYEQYF
>TRBJ2-3|TRBV4-1|15
CASSQDLSSTDTQYF
>TRBJ2-5|TRBV5-1|17
CASSLGTSGGYQETQYF
>TRBJ2-3|TRBV27|13
CASSFSRTDTQYF
>TRBJ1-5|TRBV28|13
CASSFEPDQPQHF
>TRBJ1-5|TRBV28|15
CASSLTGQGDQPQHF
>TRBJ2-3|TRBV28|17
CASSLLASGRTADTQYF
>TRBJ2-1|TRBV5-4|15
CASSPAGSSYNEQFF
>TRBJ1-2|TRBV5-6|15
CASSLGTGFNYGYTF
>TRBJ2-7|TRBV28|15
CASSPGGAGPYEQYF
>TRBJ1-2|TRBV30|15
CAWSSIGRGNYGYTF
>TRBJ2-3|TRBV11-1|16
CASSPATRLSTDTQYF
>TRBJ2-1|TRBV5-1|14
CASRPQGAYNEQFF
>TRBJ2-1|TRBV5-1|14
CASSDSTQYNEQFF
>TRBJ2-7|TRBV7-2|14
CASSLAAIEYEQYF
>TRBJ2-3|TRBV9|15
CASSQRAASTDTQYF
>TRBJ2-7|TRBV2|15
CASGWTSGNSYEQYF
>TRBJ2-3|TRBV28|15
CASSLARIGTDTQYF
>TRBJ1-2|TRBV5-4|14
CASSYGGGENGYTF
>TRBJ2-2|TRBV7-8|15
CASSQGTPNTGELFF
>TRBJ2-1|TRBV15|16
CATSSPLLSSYNEQFF
>TRBJ2-1|TRBV6-1|15
CASSEGIPVYNEQFF
>TRBJ1-1|TRBV11-2|14
CASSPGPPGTEAFF
>TRBJ1-1|TRBV4-2|16
CASSQDLGGFLTEAFF
>TRBJ1-4|TRBV27|14
CASSLREGYEKLFF
>TRBJ2-1|TRBV7-8|20
CASSLPRFGSSTPLTNEQFF
>TRBJ2-7|TRBV11-3|15
CASSFQTGTRNEQYF
>TRBJ2-1|TRBV7-2|13
CASSSGPNGEQFF